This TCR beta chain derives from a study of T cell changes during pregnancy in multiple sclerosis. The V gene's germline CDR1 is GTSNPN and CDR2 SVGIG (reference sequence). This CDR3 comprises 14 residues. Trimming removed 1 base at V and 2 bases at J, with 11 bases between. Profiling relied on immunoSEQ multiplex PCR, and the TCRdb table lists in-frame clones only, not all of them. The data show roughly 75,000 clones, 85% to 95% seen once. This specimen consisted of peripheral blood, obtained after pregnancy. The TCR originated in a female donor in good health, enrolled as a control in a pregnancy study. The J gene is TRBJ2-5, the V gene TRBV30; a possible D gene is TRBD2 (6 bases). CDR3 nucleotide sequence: TGTGCCTGGAGTGAACCAGGGAGGCAAGAGACCCAGTACTTC. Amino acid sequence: CAWSEPGRQETQYF.